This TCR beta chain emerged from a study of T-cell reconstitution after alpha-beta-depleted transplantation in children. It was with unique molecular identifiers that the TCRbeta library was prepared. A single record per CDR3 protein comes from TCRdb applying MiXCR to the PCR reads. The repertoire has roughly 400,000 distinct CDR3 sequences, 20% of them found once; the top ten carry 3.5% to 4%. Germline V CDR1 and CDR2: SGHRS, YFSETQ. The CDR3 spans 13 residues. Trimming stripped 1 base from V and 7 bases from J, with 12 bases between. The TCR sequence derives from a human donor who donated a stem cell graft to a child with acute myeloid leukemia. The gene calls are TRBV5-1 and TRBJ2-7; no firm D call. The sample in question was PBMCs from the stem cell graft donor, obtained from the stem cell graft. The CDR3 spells CASSLTGVREQYF. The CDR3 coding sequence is TGCGCCAGCAGCTTGACCGGTGTACGGGAGCAGTACTTC.